The source of this TCR beta chain is a study of T-cell memory formation after mild COVID-19. With respect to this clonotype: Antigen: not known.

The germline V gene encodes CDR1 KGHDR and CDR2 SFDVKD. CDR3 length: 13 amino acids. Trimming removed 5 bases at V and 2 bases at J, with 7 bases between. Study-level results: Prior to infection, memory already included some responding clones, suggesting cross-reactive memory joined.

One entry per CDR3 protein results from TCRdb running MiXCR on the 5' RACE reads. The sample comprises about 450,000 distinct CDR3 sequences, less than 25% of which are singletons, and around 13% rests with the top ten. This chain joins TRBV24-1 and TRBJ2-3; D remains ambiguous. The source of this sequence is an adult woman who had mild COVID-19 (a few samples of this study predate the infection). Cell type and time point are not known. Sequences were obtained from PBMCs or a T cell subset sorted from them (not recorded which). CDR3 coding DNA: TGTGCCACCAGTGCGGCAAACACAGATACGCAGTATTTT. This gives the protein CATSAANTDTQYF.